The 26 T cell receptor beta chains listed next were all sequenced from one sample in a study of blood T cells in healthy people across ages. A second PCR of 7 to 11 cycles used a sample-barcoded 5' primer and a J-beta primer mix. MiXCR, run by TCRdb on the 5' RACE reads, gives a single entry per CDR3 protein. This sample has about 1,000,000 distinct CDR3 sequences; around 45% occur once, and the top ten carry approximately 17%. The sample comprised blood. Receptors were obtained from a woman aged 60-75 years in good health.

This clonotype came up a few times. This chain links TRBV10-3 with TRBJ1-1; D is undetermined. The V end was cut by 3 bases, the J end by 2 bases, with 7 bases between. Germline V gene sequence: CDR1 ENHRY, CDR2 SYGVKD. The CDR3 spans 13 residues. Written as DNA, the CDR3 is TGTGCCATCAGTGACAATTTTAACACTGAAGCTTTCTTT. It translates to CAISDNFNTEAFF.

V is TRBV20-1 and J is TRBJ2-5; 14 bases are shared with TRBD2. The DNA end is a closer match to TRBJ2-7, so the J assignment may be wrong. This CDR3 region has 13 residues. The germline V gene has CDR1 DFQATT and CDR2 SNEGSKA (reference sequence). CDR3 protein: CSALGLAGDEQYF. CDR3 DNA: TGCAGTGCTCTGGGACTAGCGGGAGACGAGCAGTACTTC.

The J gene is TRBJ1-2, the V gene TRBV7-2, with 7 bases that match TRBD1. In germline, CDR1 is SGHTA, CDR2 FQGNSA. J was trimmed by 6 bases and V by 4 bases; bases with no gene match: 8. The CDR3 spans 14 residues. This chain's CDR3 is CASSSRQGRNGYTF. Here the CDR3 DNA reads TGTGCCAGCAGCTCGCGACAGGGACGGAATGGCTACACCTTC.

The chain couples TRBV20-1 to TRBJ1-1; 8 bases fit TRBD1. The CDR3 sequence is 14 residues long. After removal of 5 bases from V and 1 base from J, the junction contained 6 bases not matched to a gene. CDR1 is DFQATT and CDR2 is SNEGSKA in the germline V gene (reference sequence). In DNA, the CDR3 is TGCAGTGCTCCCCGAGGACAGGGGAACACTGAAGCTTTCTTT. Its protein is CSAPRGQGNTEAFF.

The chain recombines TRBV25-1 with TRBJ2-3; 10 nucleotides align to TRBD1. Germline V gives CDR1 MGHDK, CDR2 SYGVNS. This CDR3 is 17 amino acids long. J gave up 2 bases and V 6 bases, and 11 bases lay outside the gene matches. In DNA, the CDR3 is TGTGCCAGCAGGGGACAGGGGTTCGGATATTACACAGATACGCAGTATTTT. Translated: CASRGQGFGYYTDTQYF.

CDR3 nucleotides: TGCAGTGCTACGGACCTAAGTTATGGCTACACCTTC. This gives the protein CSATDLSYGYTF. This chain joins TRBV20-1 and TRBJ1-2; no clear D. The CDR3 sequence is 12 residues long. V was trimmed by 4 bases and J by 5 bases, leaving 11 bases between them. From germline, CDR1 is DFQATT and CDR2 SNEGSKA (reference sequence).

The gene calls are TRBV5-1 and TRBJ2-3; tentative D call: TRBD2 (5 bases). Germline CDR1 and CDR2: SGHRS and YFSETQ. Trimming pared 0 bases from V and 5 bases from J, leaving 10 bases between. CDR3 length: 14 amino acids. The CDR3 DNA follows: TGCGCCAGCAGCTTGGGGGGAGTAGAAGATACGCAGTATTTT. Translated: CASSLGGVEDTQYF. The whole variable domain, remainder taken from reference TRBV5-1 and TRBJ2-3, is KAGVTQTPRYLIKTRGQQVTLSCSPISGHRSVSWYQQTPGQGLQFLFEYFSETQRNKGNFPGRFSGRQFSNSRSEMNVSTLELGDSALYLCASSLGGVEDTQYFGPGTRLTVL.

This clonotype has more than one count but fewer than ten. The V and J genes are TRBV5-1 and TRBJ2-7, with 10 bases that match TRBD2. Trimming took 3 bases from V and 3 from J; bases not matched to a gene: 18. This CDR3 comprises 19 residues. The germline V gene has CDR1 SGHRS and CDR2 YFSETQ. CDR3 sequence (DNA): TGCGCCAGCAGCTGGGAACAGGGAGTGTCTAGCGGGAGCCTCTACGAGCAGTACTTC. Translation gives CASSWEQGVSSGSLYEQYF.

The chain carries TRBV3-1 and TRBJ2-7, with D uncertain. Per the germline V gene, CDR1 is LGHDT and CDR2 is YNNKEL (reference sequence). Trimming took 0 bases from V and 4 from J, leaving 10 bases between them. There are 14 residues in the CDR3. Written as DNA, the CDR3 is TGTGCCAGCAGCCAAGAAGTGTCGACGTACGAGCAGTACTTC. This gives the protein CASSQEVSTYEQYF.

The J gene is TRBJ1-1, the V gene TRBV2; tentatively, D is TRBD1 (6 bases). Germline lookup yields CDR1 SNHLY and CDR2 FYNNEI. Trimming left V 7 bases short and J 10 bases short, with 22 bases between. The CDR3 is 14 amino acids. This CDR3 reads CASNEGSPGASAFF. The DNA of the CDR3 is TGTGCCAGCAACGAGGGAAGCCCAGGGGCCTCAGCTTTCTTT.

This rearrangement joins TRBV7-9 to TRBJ1-2; 7 bases align to TRBD1. CDR1 and CDR2 (germline): SEHNR, FQNEAQ (reference sequence). V lost 5 bases and J lost 5; bases outside the gene matches: 5. CDR3 length equals 13 residues. CDR3 amino acids: CASSGDSQYGYTF. The CDR3 bases are TGTGCCAGCAGCGGGGACAGCCAATATGGCTACACCTTC.

This clonotype was found a few times. V and J are TRBV20-1 and TRBJ2-1; unclear D gene. The J call is doubtful: the DNA matches TRBJ2-7 better. CDR1 DFQATT and CDR2 SNEGSKA come from the germline V gene (reference sequence). There are 15 residues in the CDR3. In DNA, the CDR3 is TGCAGTGCTAGAGGCGGTAGTTCTCCCTACAATGAGCAGTACTTC. It yields the protein CSARGGSSPYNEQYF.

The table lists this clonotype with a few counts. The rearrangement links TRBV20-1 to TRBJ2-5, with 10 nucleotides matching TRBD1. With the DNA end fitting TRBJ2-7 better, the J assignment may be wrong. This CDR3 comprises 13 residues. Germline CDR1 and CDR2: DFQATT and SNEGSKA (reference sequence). This CDR3 reads CSAAGTGVYEQYF. As DNA, the CDR3 is TGCAGTGCAGCCGGGACAGGGGTCTACGAGCAGTACTTC.

In this sample, this clonotype turned up a few times. The chain employs TRBV4-2 and TRBJ2-1; TRBD2 agrees at 9 bases. The V gene end was trimmed by 0 bases and the J gene end by 1 base; junction bases not matched to a gene: 1. Germline V lookup: CDR1 LGHNA, CDR2 YNFKEQ. CDR3 length: 16 residues. DNA for the CDR3: TGTGCCAGCAGCCAAGAGGCGGGAGGGTCCTACAATGAGCAGTTCTTC. This translates into CASSQEAGGSYNEQFF.

The chain couples TRBV27 to TRBJ2-1; tentative D call: TRBD1 (6 bases). Germline assignment: CDR1 MNHEY and CDR2 SMNVEV (reference sequence). V was shortened by 5 bases and J by 8 bases, with 13 bases between the two germline ends. The CDR3 contains 13 residues. The CDR3 loop is CASSVSRGDEQFF. For the CDR3, the DNA is TGTGCCAGCAGTGTGAGCAGGGGCGATGAGCAGTTCTTC.

This clonotype appeared a few times. The V gene is TRBV28, the J gene TRBJ2-5; possibly TRBD1 for D (5 bases). CDR3 length: 14 residues. The ends were cut back, 10 bases at V and 0 bases at J, with 15 bases in the middle. In germline, CDR1 is MDHEN, CDR2 SYDVKM. CDR3 DNA sequence: TGTGCCACTAAAAGCTCAGGGAACCAAGAGACCCAGTACTTC. It codes for CATKSSGNQETQYF.

This rearrangement joins TRBV12-3 or TRBV12-4 to TRBJ2-1, with 9 bases lining up with TRBD1. V shed 3 bases, J shed 6 bases, and the junction held 3 bases outside the gene matches. This CDR3 spans 14 amino acids. This CDR3 is CASSLGDRVNEQFF. The CDR3 nucleotides read TGTGCCAGCAGTTTGGGGGACAGGGTCAATGAGCAGTTCTTC.

The chain employs TRBV19 and TRBJ1-4; the D is unclear. V was cut by 3 bases and J by 10 bases, with 9 bases left in between. The CDR3 is 12 residues long. The germline CDR1 and CDR2 sequences are LNHDA and SQIVND (reference sequence). CDR3 in amino acids: CASSIKGGKLFF. In DNA, the CDR3 is TGTGCCAGTAGTATCAAAGGTGGAAAACTGTTTTTT.

J is TRBJ2-7 and V is TRBV4-2; the D gene is possibly TRBD2 (6 bases). The germline V and J ends were trimmed by 3 bases and 5 bases, with 17 bases remaining between them. The germline gives CDR1 LGHNA, CDR2 YNFKEQ. CDR3 length: 15 amino acids. The CDR3 DNA reads as TGTGCCAGCAGCCAGACGGGCGGCAGGGAGGACGAGCAGTACTTC. This encodes CASSQTGGREDEQYF.

This clonotype appeared a few times. A much larger clone lies one base from this, so it may be a read error. The chain recombines TRBV29-1 with TRBJ2-3; perhaps TRBD1 as D (6 bases). V was cut by 8 bases and J by 1 base, with 10 bases left in between. CDR3 length equals 12 residues. Germline V gives CDR1 SQVTM, CDR2 ANQGSEA. The CDR3 region is CSLRTGTDTQYF. The CDR3 region has the DNA TGCAGCTTACGGACAGGCACAGATACGCAGTATTTT.

This clonotype was detected ten times or more. CDR3 DNA: TGTGCCAGCAGCTTAACCGGGAGTTGGGAGACCCAGTACTTC. Its protein product is CASSLTGSWETQYF. This sequence joins TRBV7-2 and TRBJ2-5, with D maybe TRBD2 (6 bases). The CDR3 contains 14 residues. From germline, CDR1 is SGHTA and CDR2 FQGNSA. V lost 2 bases and J lost 5, with 12 bases in between.

The J gene is TRBJ2-1, the V gene TRBV27, with 11 bases lining up with TRBD1. The CDR3 has 17 amino acids. V trimming: 5 bases; J trimming: 7 bases; junction bases outside the gene matches: 13. Per germline, CDR1 MNHEY and CDR2 SMNVEV (reference sequence). DNA for the CDR3: TGTGCCAGCAGTGCCCGGGACAGGGGGTTTGTCGCAAATGAGCAGTTCTTC. It codes for CASSARDRGFVANEQFF.

The chain recombines TRBV5-6 with TRBJ2-1; 7 bases match TRBD2. Germline lookup yields CDR1 SGHDT and CDR2 YYEEEE. Trimming cost V 1 base and J 0 bases; bases outside gene matches: 22. CDR3 length: 22 amino acids. Written as DNA, the CDR3 is TGTGCCAGCAGCTTGTCCGCGGACGTAAATCGGCTAGCGGTCAGCTCCTACAATGAGCAGTTCTTC. Its protein product is CASSLSADVNRLAVSSYNEQFF.

Only a few counts were recorded for this clonotype. The genes are TRBV13 and TRBJ2-3; 7 bases match TRBD1. Germline V gene data show CDR1 as PRHDT and CDR2 as FYEKMQ (reference sequence). There are 14 residues in the CDR3. J gave up 4 bases and V 5 bases, and 6 bases lay outside the gene matches. The CDR3 coding sequence is TGTGCCAGCAGCCCGTTCGGACAGGCAGATACGCAGTATTTT. As protein: CASSPFGQADTQYF. The variable domain in full, with the rest retrieved from reference TRBV13 and TRBJ2-3, is AAGVIQSPRHLIKEKRETATLKCYPIPRHDTVYWYQQGPGQDPQFLISFYEKMQSDKGSIPDRFSAQQFSDYHSELNMSSLELGDSALYFCASSPFGQADTQYFGPGTRLTVL.

V is TRBV13 and J is TRBJ2-1; D ambiguous. Germline lookup yields CDR1 PRHDT and CDR2 FYEKMQ (reference sequence). The CDR3 runs to 13 residues. The V and J ends lost 5 bases and 5 bases respectively, with 10 bases between them. The CDR3 loop reads CASSPPPNNEQFF. In nucleotides, the CDR3 is TGTGCCAGCAGCCCCCCCCCAAACAATGAGCAGTTCTTC.

This clonotype was detected once. The chain has TRBV11-2 and TRBJ2-7; 9 bases line up with TRBD2. V lost 5 bases and J lost 5; bases outside the gene matches: 13. Germline V lookup: CDR1 SGHAT, CDR2 FQNNGV. This CDR3 contains 16 residues. DNA of the CDR3: TGTGCCAGCAGCCGCCGACTAGCGGTGATTGAGGACGAGCAGTACTTC. This encodes CASSRRLAVIEDEQYF.